This T cell receptor (beta chain) was retrieved from a study of spatial heterogeneity in lung cancer (dated by TCRdb to about 2019). Notes on the research overall: Beta-chain transcripts were consistently detected in greater numbers than alpha-chain transcripts, which likely reflected higher beta-chain transcript abundance. Nonsynonymous mutation counts, determined by whole-exome sequencing of tumor tissue, were related to features of the TCR repertoire. TCR alpha and beta repertoires were quantitatively compared across multiple tumor regions, matched nontumor lung and blood in non-small cell lung cancer. In the raw uncorrected reads, each unique combination of TCR and UMI appeared on average more than ten times. Both alpha and beta chains were TCR-sequenced in fewer than 250 tumor regions, under 85 matched nontumor lung samples and around 54 PBMC samples obtained at surgery.

The label giving this sample's time point can be read as: sample taken at primary tumor resection. Samples were obtained from roughly 72 patients with early-stage, untreated non-small cell lung cancer from the lung TRACERx cohort. For TCR sequencing, whole RNA was extracted from tumor and nontumor lung tissue, or from cryopreserved PBMC samples, and no cell sorting was done. Patients were selected for TCR sequencing only if sufficient RNA was available from at least two tumor regions. Before selection, tumor and adjacent nontumor lung specimens were reviewed by a lung pathologist. Study-wide conclusions, independent of this receptor: Additional single-cell paired TCR alpha and beta sequencing was considered necessary to confirm, at a functional level, the hypothesis that regional TCRs recognize regional mutations.

The protocol used for the library was 5' RACE. Sequencing was carried out with a NextSeq 500. In the TCR library protocol, a unique molecular identifier was attached to each TCR cDNA molecule so that PCR and sequencing errors could be corrected. The original methods were these. TCR identification, UMI-based error correction and CDR3 extraction were all carried out with Decombinator tools. Expanded TCRs were defined as those above a frequency of 2 per 1,000, corresponding to the top 1% of the tumor frequency distribution. Rényi diversity was computed with the R vegan package after subsampling each repertoire 100 times to 5,000 TCRs. CDR3 similarity networks were constructed using string-kernel similarity of amino acid triplets, with links drawn between CDR3s whose pairwise similarity was above 0.82. TCRdb cleaned the public reads at Q25 with fastp, built clones with MiXCR and kept in-frame beta chains. Each CDR3 protein gets just one entry, which takes the most common genes and DNA from the rows behind it. The V and J calls and clone size are TCRdb's, not the authors'. For this sample the table gives more than 400 distinct CDR3 sequences, of which roughly 10% were detected only once. 29% of the sample belongs to the ten largest clones.

This clonotype was counted between two and nine times. The antigen it binds to is not known. The sample holds no much larger clone one base away, and base qualities are not on file. The germline V gene (reference sequence) specifies DFQATT as CDR1 and SNEGSKA as CDR2. The germline ends are 11 bases apart after V is trimmed by 0 bases and J by 8 bases. Counted from cysteine to phenylalanine, this CDR3 has 13 amino acids. The entry retains the CDR3 DNA only, 39 bases that are in frame from base 1. The sequenced sample was normal lung tissue next to the tumor, obtained at surgery. The clonotype originates from a female donor with early-stage non-small cell lung cancer. This sequence uses TRBV20-1 and TRBJ2-1; D gene: possibly TRBD2, on 6 matching bases. The CDR3 here reads CSAREPGVYEQFF. The nucleotides read TGCAGTGCTAGAGAACCGGGAGTCTATGAGCAGTTCTTC.